This record looks at one TCR beta chain sequence and its context. No antigen is known for it. Base qualities are missing; no much larger clone stands one base away. Using the deep immunoSEQ assay, TCR CDR3 regions were amplified from genomic DNA by multiplex PCR. Genomic DNA extracted from each cell subset was distributed evenly over all wells of several immunoSEQ 96-well plates, and each plate served as one replicate. For sorted subsets, each replicate PCR was loaded with about 0.2 ug genomic DNA, equivalent to approximately 33,000 T cell genomes. Purified libraries were quantified with a Qubit 3.0 fluorometer, sized on a Bioanalyzer 2100, and re-quantified with the KAPA Library Quantification kit. Each immunoSEQ 96-well plate was sequenced on its own single-read 150-cycle Illumina NextSeq 550 flow cell. The study's processing was this. Because the immunoSEQ output held only junctional sequences and lacked quality scores, the filtering could not match the filtering applied to full-length reads. Sequences were annotated with PyIR, a Python wrapper for IgBLAST v1.9, and V/J genes and CDR3 were assigned using IMGT germline references. Any read was removed if the V/J assignment was weak (E-value above 1e-6), the CDR3 was missing, or the read contained stop codons, out-of-frame junctions, or ambiguous translated residues. V3J clonotypes were defined as sequences sharing the same inferred V gene, J gene, and CDR3 amino acid sequence. The percentage overlap between two repertoires was calculated by dividing the number of shared unique clonotypes by the size of the smaller repertoire. Three approaches were used to assess repertoire richness: RTK rarefaction, the Chao1 estimator, and Recon v2.1 estimates of unobserved clonotypes. Generation probabilities for all TCRbeta clonotypes obtained by the gDNA method from a few donors were computed using OLGA. TCRdb re-hosts the immuneACCESS table, in-frame sequences only. Its copies lack some clones; in the studies checked, an unresolved V gene accounts for under half of them, and the cause for the rest is not known. V and J calls and clone size are those listed in that table; D and trimming were worked out from the DNA. This sample comprises approximately 2.5 million clones, approximately 93% of them detected only once. Of the sample, 0.36% is held by the ten largest clones.

The donors were healthy, HIV-negative adults who had no recently reported acute infections or vaccinations. Only Caucasian adults living in Nashville, Tennessee, USA were represented among the donors. CD4+ T cells were enriched by magnetic negative selection, after which naive cells were positively selected on CD45RA and the negative fraction was taken as the memory subset. Blood was obtained by leukapheresis, after which PBMCs were separated by Ficoll-Histopaque density gradient centrifugation and cryopreserved in liquid nitrogen vapor phase. Purity and quantity of every magnetically sorted T cell population were checked by analytical flow cytometry. Genomic DNA was isolated from every sorted fraction and measured by UV absorbance on a Nanodrop 2000c. The data originate from a study of shared clonotypes between healthy human individuals (dated by TCRdb to the early 2020s). About the investigation overall: The cohort included three men and a couple of women between 18 and 49 years of age. For each donor, three plates each were used for CD4 naive and CD4 memory, two plates were used for CD8 naive, and one plate was used for CD8 memory. The study deeply sequenced blood TCR repertoires of about 5 healthy adults to estimate repertoire size and the extent of clonotype sharing between individuals. Different laboratories and diverse techniques were used to prepare libraries and sequence TCR repertoires, to increase sequencing depth and limit assay-specific biases. Per donor, leukapheresis produced somewhere between about 0.85 and 9.5 billion PBMCs. Beyond this particular receptor, the publication reports: Even with the large sequencing depth, rarefaction of the sorted-subset datasets indicated that sequencing was incomplete. Across a handful of donors, approximately 5% of naive CD4, 3.5% of naive CD8, about 2% of memory CD4, and under 0.45% of memory CD8 clonotypes were shared. Pairwise subsampling indicated that sequencing depth was expected to affect the degree of clonotype sharing among donors. Compared with non-shared clonotypes, clonotypes shared by all four sorted-subset donors had higher generation probabilities. The small number of donors limited the genetic and exposure-history diversity represented. Naive subsets generally had larger estimated clonotype richness than memory subsets did. Sampling was limited to blood, and TCR repertoires in tissue likely differ from TCR repertoires in blood.

CDR3 length: 17 amino acids, cysteine to phenylalanine. Kept here is only the CDR3 DNA, which spans 51 bases and is read in frame from base 1. V is cut back by 5 bases and J by 2 bases, with 5 bases in the junction unmatched. The germline V gene sets CDR1 to SNHLY and CDR2 to FYNNEI. This clonotype was obtained from a man younger than 35 in good health. Some clones in this sample may be carry-over from other donors' samples. The rearrangement combines TRBV2 with TRBJ2-1; the central 14 bases match TRBD2. Input material: naive CD4+ T cells from PBMCs. The cell subset or site label of this sample denotes: CD45RA+ positively selected. The CDR3: CASSPRLAGGPYNEQFF. The nucleotide sequence reads TGTGCCAGCAGTCCTAGACTAGCGGGAGGGCCCTACAATGAGCAGTTCTTC.